This TCR beta chain was captured by sequencing in a study of cytomegalovirus exposure and HLA in healthy donors. Study-wide background: In a later analysis, the 90 to 150 validation repertoires were reported to have used the same platform as the approximately 620 first-cohort repertoires. Whole-study findings and limits: Researchers counted around 170 TCR beta chains as cytomegalovirus-associated. In a later analysis, first-cohort TCR clusters were found to tend to co-occur in the 120 validation repertoires.

Note on this clone: The antigen remains undetermined.

Measured with immunoSEQ multiplex PCR; TCRdb has only the in-frame clones, and not every one. The sample has over 150,000 clones, about 86% seen once. The validation cohort, a group of 120 subjects, included the donors and was separate from the approximately 660-subject first cohort. There are 12 residues in the CDR3. V lost 2 bases, J lost 7 bases, and 8 bases lay in between. Germline V gene data show CDR1 as KGHSH and CDR2 as LQKENI. This TCR was sampled from a human donor in good health. Sequencing was done on a sample of PBMCs. This sequence joins TRBV18 and TRBJ1-2; tentatively, D is TRBD1 (6 bases). The CDR3: CASSPGGLGYTF. The CDR3 DNA reads as TGTGCCAGCTCACCAGGGGGCCTTGGCTACACCTTC.